This T cell receptor (beta chain) comes out of a study of cytomegalovirus exposure and HLA in healthy donors. Regarding donors, all were healthy bone marrow donors. Primers: 60 Vbeta forward and 13 Jbeta reverse. TCRdb keeps only in-frame clones here, not all; method: immunoSEQ multiplex PCR. This sample has some 190,000 clones, with 60% to 80% found just once. The V gene end was trimmed by 6 bases and the J gene end by 8 bases; junction bases not matched to a gene: 14. This CDR3 contains 15 residues. Per germline, CDR1 MDHEN and CDR2 SYDVKM. Whole-study results and caveats: TCR sequences were mostly rare, though some public TCRs occurred in many donors. Donors belonging to an Asian-associated ancestry cluster reportedly showed fewer N-insertions in productive TCRs than the roughly 670-donor mean, according to what a later analysis found. Sequencing artifact likely explains a cluster of highly shared sequence variants.

On this clone: No antigen is known for it.

V is TRBV28 and J is TRBJ1-2, with 8 bases aligning to TRBD1. Sequencing input: PBMCs. The sequence came from a woman under 40 in good health and CMV-seropositive. The CDR3 DNA reads TGTGCCAGCAGCCCTACTACAGGGGGAGAGCTCGGCTACACCTTC. It is translated as CASSPTTGGELGYTF.